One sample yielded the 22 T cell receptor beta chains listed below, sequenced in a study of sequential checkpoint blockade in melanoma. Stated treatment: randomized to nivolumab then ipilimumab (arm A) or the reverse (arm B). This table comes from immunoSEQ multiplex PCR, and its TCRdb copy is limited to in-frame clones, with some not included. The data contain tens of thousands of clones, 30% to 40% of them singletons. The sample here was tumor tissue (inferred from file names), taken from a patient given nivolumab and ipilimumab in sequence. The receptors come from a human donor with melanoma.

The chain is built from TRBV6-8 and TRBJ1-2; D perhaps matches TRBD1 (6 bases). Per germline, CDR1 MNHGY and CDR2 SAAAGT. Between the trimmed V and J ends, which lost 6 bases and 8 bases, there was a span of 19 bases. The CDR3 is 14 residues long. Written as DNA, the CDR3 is TGTGCCAGCAGGATAACAGGGCTATCAGGCGGCTACACCTTC. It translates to CASRITGLSGGYTF.

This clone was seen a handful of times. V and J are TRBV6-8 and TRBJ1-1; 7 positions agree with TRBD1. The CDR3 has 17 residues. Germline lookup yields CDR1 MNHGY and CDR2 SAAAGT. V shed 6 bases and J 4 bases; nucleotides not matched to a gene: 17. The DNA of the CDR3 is TGTGCCAGCAGCGGACTTGGGACAGCGGCTCGGGGCACTGAAGCTTTCTTT. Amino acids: CASSGLGTAARGTEAFF.

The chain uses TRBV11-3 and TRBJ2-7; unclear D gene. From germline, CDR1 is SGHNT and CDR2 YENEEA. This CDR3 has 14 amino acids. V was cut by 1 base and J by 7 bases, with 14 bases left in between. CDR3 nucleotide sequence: TGTGCCAGCAGCTTAGGAGGCTTCGTGTCGGAGCAGTACTTC. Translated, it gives CASSLGGFVSEQYF.

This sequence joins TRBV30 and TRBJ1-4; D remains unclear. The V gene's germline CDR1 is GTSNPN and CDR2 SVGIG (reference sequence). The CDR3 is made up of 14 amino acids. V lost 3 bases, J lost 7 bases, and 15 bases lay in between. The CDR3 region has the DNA TGTGCCTGGAGGGTCGGAGGCGGAATTGAAAAACTGTTTTTT. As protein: CAWRVGGGIEKLFF. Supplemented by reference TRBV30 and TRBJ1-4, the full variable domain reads SQTIHQWPATLVQPVGSPLSLECTVEGTSNPNLYWYRQAAGRGLQLLFYSVGIGQISSEVPQNLSASRPQDRQFILSSKKLLLSDSGFYLCAWRVGGGIEKLFFGSGTQLSVL.

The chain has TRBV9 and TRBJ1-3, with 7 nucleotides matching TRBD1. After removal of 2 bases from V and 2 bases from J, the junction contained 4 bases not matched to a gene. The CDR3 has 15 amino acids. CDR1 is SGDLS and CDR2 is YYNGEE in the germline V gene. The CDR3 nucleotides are TGTGCCAGCAGCGTCCACGACAGGGCTGGAAACACCATATATTTT. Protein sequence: CASSVHDRAGNTIYF.

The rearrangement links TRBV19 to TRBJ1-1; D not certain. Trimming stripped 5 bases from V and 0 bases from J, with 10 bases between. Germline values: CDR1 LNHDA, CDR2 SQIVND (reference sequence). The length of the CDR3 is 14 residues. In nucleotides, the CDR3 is TGTGCCAGTAGTCAACGGATAATGAACACTGAAGCTTTCTTT. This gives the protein CASSQRIMNTEAFF. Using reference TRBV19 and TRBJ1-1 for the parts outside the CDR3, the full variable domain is DGGITQSPKYLFRKEGQNVTLSCEQNLNHDAMYWYRQDPGQGLRLIYYSQIVNDFQKGDIAEGYSVSREKKESFPLTVTSAQKNPTAFYLCASSQRIMNTEAFFGQGTRLTVV.

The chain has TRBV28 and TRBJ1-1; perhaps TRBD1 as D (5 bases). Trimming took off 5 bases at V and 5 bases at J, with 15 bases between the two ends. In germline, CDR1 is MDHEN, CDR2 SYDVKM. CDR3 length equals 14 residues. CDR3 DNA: TGTGCCAGCAGTGTCCTAAGGGGAGAGACTGAAGCTTTCTTT. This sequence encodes CASSVLRGETEAFF.

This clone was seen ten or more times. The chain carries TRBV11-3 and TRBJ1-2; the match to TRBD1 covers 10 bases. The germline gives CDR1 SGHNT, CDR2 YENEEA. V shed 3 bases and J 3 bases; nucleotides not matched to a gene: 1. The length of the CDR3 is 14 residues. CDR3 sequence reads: CASSFGTGDYGYTF. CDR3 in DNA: TGTGCCAGCAGCTTTGGGACAGGGGACTATGGCTACACCTTC.

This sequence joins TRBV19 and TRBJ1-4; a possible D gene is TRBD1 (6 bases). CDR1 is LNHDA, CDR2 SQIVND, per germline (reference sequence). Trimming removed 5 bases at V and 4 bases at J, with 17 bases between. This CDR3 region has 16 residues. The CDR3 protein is CASSALTGKINEKLFF. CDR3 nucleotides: TGTGCCAGTAGTGCTCTCACAGGGAAAATTAATGAAAAACTGTTTTTT.

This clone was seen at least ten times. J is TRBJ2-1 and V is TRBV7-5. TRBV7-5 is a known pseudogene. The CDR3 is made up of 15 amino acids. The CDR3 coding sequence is TGTGCCAGCAGCCAAGGGGGGCAGGGGAAATTTGAACAGTTCTTC. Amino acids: CASSQGGQGKFEQFF.

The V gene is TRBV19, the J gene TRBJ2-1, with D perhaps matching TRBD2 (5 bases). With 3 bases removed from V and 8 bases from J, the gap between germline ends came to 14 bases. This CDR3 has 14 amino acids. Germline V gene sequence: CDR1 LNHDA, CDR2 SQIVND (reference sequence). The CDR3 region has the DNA TGTGCCAGTAGTATCTCGCTAGCTGAGTATGAGCAGTTCTTC. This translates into CASSISLAEYEQFF.

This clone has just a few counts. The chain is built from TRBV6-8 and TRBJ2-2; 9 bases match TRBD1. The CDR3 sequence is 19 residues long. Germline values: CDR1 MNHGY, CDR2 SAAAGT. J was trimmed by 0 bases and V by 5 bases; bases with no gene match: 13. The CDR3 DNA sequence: TGTGCCAGCAGTAGATATGGTGGACAGGGGTTCTCGAACACCGGGGAGCTGTTTTTT. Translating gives CASSRYGGQGFSNTGELFF.

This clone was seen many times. CDR3 DNA sequence: TGTGCCAGCAGCTTGGGTCGGGAGCAGGGGGAGACCCAGTACTTC. As protein: CASSLGREQGETQYF. The V call is TRBV7-6, the J call TRBJ2-5; D tentatively fits TRBD1 or TRBD2 (6 bases each). CDR3 size: 15 residues. Trimming stripped 3 bases from V and 5 bases from J, with 16 bases between. Germline CDR1 and CDR2: SGHVS and FNYEAQ. Full variable domain (remainder filled in from reference TRBV7-6 and TRBJ2-5): GAGVSQSPRYKVTKRGQDVALRCDPISGHVSLYWYRQALGQGPEFLTYFNYEAQQDKSGLPNDRFSAERPEGSISTLTIQRTEQRDSAMYRCASSLGREQGETQYFGPGTRLLVL.

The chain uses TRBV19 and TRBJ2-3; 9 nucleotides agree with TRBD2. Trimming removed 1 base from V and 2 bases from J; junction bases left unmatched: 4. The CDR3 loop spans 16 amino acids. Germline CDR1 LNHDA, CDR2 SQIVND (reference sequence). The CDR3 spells CASSIGSGGFTDTQYF. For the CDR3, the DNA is TGTGCCAGTAGTATAGGTAGCGGGGGATTCACAGATACGCAGTATTTT.

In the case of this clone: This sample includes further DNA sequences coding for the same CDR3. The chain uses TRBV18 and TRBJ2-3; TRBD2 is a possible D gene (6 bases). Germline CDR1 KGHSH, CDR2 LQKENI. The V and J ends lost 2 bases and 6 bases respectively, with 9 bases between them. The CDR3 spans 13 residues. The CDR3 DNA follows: TGTGCCAGCTCACCATCCGGGAGCGATACGCAGTATTTT. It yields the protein CASSPSGSDTQYF.

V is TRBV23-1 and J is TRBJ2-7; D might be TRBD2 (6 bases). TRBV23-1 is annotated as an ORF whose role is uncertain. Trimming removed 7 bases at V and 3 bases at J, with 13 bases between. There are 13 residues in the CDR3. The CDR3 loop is CASTGSIIYEQYF. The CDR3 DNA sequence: TGCGCCAGCACCGGGAGCATAATCTACGAGCAGTACTTC.

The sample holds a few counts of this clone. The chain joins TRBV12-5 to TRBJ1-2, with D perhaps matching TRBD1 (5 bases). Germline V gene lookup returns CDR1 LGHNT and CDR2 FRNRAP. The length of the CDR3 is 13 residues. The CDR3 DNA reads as TGTGCCAGCATCGCAGGGTGGCTTGGGGGCTACACCTTC. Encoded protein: CASIAGWLGGYTF.

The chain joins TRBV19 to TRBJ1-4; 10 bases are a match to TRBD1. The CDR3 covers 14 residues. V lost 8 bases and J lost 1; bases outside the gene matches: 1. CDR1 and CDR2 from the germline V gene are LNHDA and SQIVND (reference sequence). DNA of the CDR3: TGTGCCAGTCGGACAGGGGGAACTAATGAAAAACTGTTTTTT. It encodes CASRTGGTNEKLFF.

The CDR3 spells CASSYQGKTEAFF. CDR3 nucleotides: TGTGCCAGCAGTTACCAGGGAAAAACTGAAGCTTTCTTT. The chain combines TRBV6-8 with TRBJ1-1, with D tentatively TRBD1 (5 bases). CDR3 size: 13 residues. Germline-derived CDR1 and CDR2 are MNHGY and SAAAGT. V lost 2 bases and J 5 bases, leaving 9 bases between the germline ends.

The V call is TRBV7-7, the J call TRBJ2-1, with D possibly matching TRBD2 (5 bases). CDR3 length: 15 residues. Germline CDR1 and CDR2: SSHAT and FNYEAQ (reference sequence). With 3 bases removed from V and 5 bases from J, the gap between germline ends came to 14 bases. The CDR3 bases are TGTGCCAGCAGCTTCAGCGGACTCCAAAACAATGAGCAGTTCTTC. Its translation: CASSFSGLQNNEQFF.

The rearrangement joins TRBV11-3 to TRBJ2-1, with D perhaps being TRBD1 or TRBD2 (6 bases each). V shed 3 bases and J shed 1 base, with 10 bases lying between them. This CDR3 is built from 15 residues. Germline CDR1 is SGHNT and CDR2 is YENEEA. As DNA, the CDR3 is TGTGCCAGCAGCTTCGGGGGCGCTTCCTACAATGAGCAGTTCTTC. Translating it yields CASSFGGASYNEQFF.

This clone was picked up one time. The CDR3: CASSSGPTTDTQYF. The CDR3 DNA follows: TGCGCCAGCAGCTCGGGACCTACGACGGATACGCAGTATTTT. The chain combines TRBV5-1 with TRBJ2-3, with D possibly being TRBD1 or TRBD2 (5 bases each). The length of the CDR3 is 14 residues. V dropped 3 bases and J dropped 6 bases, with 14 bases sitting between them. In germline, CDR1 is SGHRS, CDR2 YFSETQ.